This TCR beta chain was sequenced for a study of control samples from healthy donors and cancer patients. Profiled with immunoSEQ multiplex PCR; TCRdb holds only in-frame clones, not every one. The sample includes around 150,000 clones, around 88% of them seen just once. V was cut by 5 bases and J by 0 bases, with 19 bases left in between. CDR3 length equals 17 residues. The germline V gene encodes CDR1 LNHDA and CDR2 SQIVND (reference sequence). This clonotype was sampled from a man aged 18 to 30 in good health. Material: blood. V is TRBV19 and J is TRBJ1-1; unclear D gene. CDR3 bases: TGTGCCAGTAGTCTCTATAAGGACGGTTTAGTGAACACTGAAGCTTTCTTT. It yields the protein CASSLYKDGLVNTEAFF.